This T cell receptor (beta chain) comes out of a study of T cell responses to AZD1222 COVID-19 vaccine. Study-wide points: Unmutated variant regions are reportedly the target of nearly half of TCRs that are spike-specific. Donors skewed white British and female; clonal diversity was possibly underestimated. AZD1222 recipients seropositive at baseline numbered only 6 or 7.

The V and J ends lost 3 bases and 2 bases respectively, with 13 bases between them. Germline loops: CDR1 KGHDR, CDR2 SFDVKD. There are 16 residues in the CDR3. This clone was seen just once. Its antigen is as yet unknown. TCRdb's copy holds only in-frame clones and misses some; the assay was immunoSEQ multiplex PCR. The sample carries approximately 190,000 clones, 85% to 95% recorded once. Sample: peripheral blood, taken 28 days after the second dose of the MenACWY control vaccine. The receptor was isolated from an adult who received the MenACWY meningococcal vaccine as a control. V gene TRBV24-1 combines with J gene TRBJ2-1; TRBD1 is a possible D gene (6 bases). DNA of the CDR3: TGTGCCACCAGTGATCTAGACAGGAGCACCTACAATGAGCAGTTCTTC. Translated, it gives CATSDLDRSTYNEQFF.